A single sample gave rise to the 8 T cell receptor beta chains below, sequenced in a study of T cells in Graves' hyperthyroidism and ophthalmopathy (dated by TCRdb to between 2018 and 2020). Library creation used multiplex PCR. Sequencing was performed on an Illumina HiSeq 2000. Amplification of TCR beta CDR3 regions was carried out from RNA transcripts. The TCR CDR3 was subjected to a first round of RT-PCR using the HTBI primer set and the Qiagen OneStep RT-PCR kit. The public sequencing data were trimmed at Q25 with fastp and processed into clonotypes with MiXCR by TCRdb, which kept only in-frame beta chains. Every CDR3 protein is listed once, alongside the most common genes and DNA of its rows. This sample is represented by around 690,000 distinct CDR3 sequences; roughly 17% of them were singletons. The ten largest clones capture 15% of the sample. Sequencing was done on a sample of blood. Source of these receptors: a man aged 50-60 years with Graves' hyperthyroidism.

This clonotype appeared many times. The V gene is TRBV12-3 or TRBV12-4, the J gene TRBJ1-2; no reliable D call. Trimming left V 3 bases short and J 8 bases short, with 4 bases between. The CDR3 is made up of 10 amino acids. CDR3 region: CASSFGGYTF. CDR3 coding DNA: TGTGCCAGCAGTTTCGGGGGCTACACCTTC.

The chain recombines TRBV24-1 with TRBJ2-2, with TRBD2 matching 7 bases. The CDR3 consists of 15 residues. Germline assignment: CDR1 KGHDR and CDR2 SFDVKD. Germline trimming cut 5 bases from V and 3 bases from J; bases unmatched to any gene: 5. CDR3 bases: TGTGCCACCAGTGCGCTAGCGGCCCACACCGGGGAGCTGTTTTTT. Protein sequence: CATSALAAHTGELFF.

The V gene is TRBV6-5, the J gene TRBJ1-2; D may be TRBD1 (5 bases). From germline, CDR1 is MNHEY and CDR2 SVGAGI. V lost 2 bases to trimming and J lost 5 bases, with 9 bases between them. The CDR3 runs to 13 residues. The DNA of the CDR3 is TGTGCCAGCAGTTACCGGGACGTTTATGGCTACACCTTC. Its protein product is CASSYRDVYGYTF.

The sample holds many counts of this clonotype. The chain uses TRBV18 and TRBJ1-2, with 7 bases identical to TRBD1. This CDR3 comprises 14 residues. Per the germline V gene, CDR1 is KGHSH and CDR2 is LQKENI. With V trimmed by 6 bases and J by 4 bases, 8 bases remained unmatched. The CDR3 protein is CASSLDRAVYGYTF. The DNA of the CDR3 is TGTGCCAGCTCCCTTGACAGGGCGGTCTATGGCTACACCTTC.

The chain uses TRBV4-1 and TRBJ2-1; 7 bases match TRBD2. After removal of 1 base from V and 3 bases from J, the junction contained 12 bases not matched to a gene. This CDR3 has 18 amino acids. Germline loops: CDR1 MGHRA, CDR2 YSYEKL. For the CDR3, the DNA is TGCGCCAGCAGCCAAGTTGGGGGTGGGGGGGGACTCTACAATGAGCAGTTCTTC. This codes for CASSQVGGGGGLYNEQFF.

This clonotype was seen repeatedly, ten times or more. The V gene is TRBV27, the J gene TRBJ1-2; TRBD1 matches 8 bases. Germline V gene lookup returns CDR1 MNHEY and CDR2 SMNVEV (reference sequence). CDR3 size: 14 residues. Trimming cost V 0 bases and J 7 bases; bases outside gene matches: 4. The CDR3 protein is CASSLSWTGSGYTF. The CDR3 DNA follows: TGTGCCAGCAGTTTATCGTGGACAGGGAGTGGCTACACCTTC.

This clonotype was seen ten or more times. The CDR3 loop is CASSDRQGKTYEQYF. For the CDR3, the DNA is TGTGCCAGCAGTGACCGACAGGGCAAAACCTACGAGCAGTACTTC. The chain uses TRBV2 and TRBJ2-7; 7 bases match TRBD1. The trim removed 3 bases at V and 2 bases at J, leaving 7 bases unmatched. The CDR3 runs 15 residues. Germline lookup yields CDR1 SNHLY and CDR2 FYNNEI. The full variable domain, with the rest looked up from reference TRBV2 and TRBJ2-7, is EPEVTQTPSHQVTQMGQEVILRCVPISNHLYFYWYRQILGQKVEFLVSFYNNEISEKSEIFDDQFSVERPDGSNFTLKIRSTKLEDSAMYFCASSDRQGKTYEQYFGPGTRLTVT.

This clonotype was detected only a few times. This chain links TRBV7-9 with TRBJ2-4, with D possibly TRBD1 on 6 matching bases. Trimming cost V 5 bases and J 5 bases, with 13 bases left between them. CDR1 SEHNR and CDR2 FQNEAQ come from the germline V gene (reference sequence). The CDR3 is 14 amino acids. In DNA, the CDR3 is TGTGCCAGCAGCAGTCTCCAGGGGCAAAACATTCAGTACTTC. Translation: CASSSLQGQNIQYF.